A selection of T cell receptor beta chains follows, all from one sample in a study of CD8+CD57+ T cells in acquired aplastic anemia. TCRdb analysed the reads with MiXCR anew, one entry per CDR3 protein. The profile covers around 400,000 distinct CDR3 sequences, with 55% to 75% appearing a single time and more than 3.5% taken by the ten largest. The specimen was sorted CD4+, CD8+, or CD8+CD57+ T cells (not recorded which) from PBMCs. All receptors derive from a human donor in good health, serving as a control. Both conserved end residues are part of each CDR3. The order of the fields is V gene, J gene, CDR3 protein.

TRBV5-1,TRBJ1-3,CASSPATSYENTIYF
TRBV7-2,TRBJ1-1,CASRYAGGNTEAFF
TRBV6-2/TRBV6-3,TRBJ2-1,CASRAQFDEQFF
TRBV7-2,TRBJ2-1,CASSFDSGRYNEQFF
TRBV9,TRBJ2-5,CASSLSGQAHEQSQYF
TRBV9,TRBJ2-7,CASIWTVSRSSYEQYF
TRBV9,TRBJ1-3,CASSLETGRGTAIYF
TRBV7-3,TRBJ2-3,CASSLFTDTQYF
TRBV7-2,TRBJ1-6,CASGQGGGSPLHF
TRBV5-1,TRBJ1-4,CATSSGPTNEKLFF
TRBV13,TRBJ2-6,CASSQRGVGAGANVLTF
TRBV7-9,TRBJ2-2,CASSLYIAELFF
TRBV10-3,TRBJ1-3,CATSKWAQTGNYGYTIYF
TRBV7-8,TRBJ1-1,CASSWGQINTEAFF
TRBV12-5,TRBJ2-5,CASGGDRGRETQYF
TRBV12-3/TRBV12-4,TRBJ1-5,CASSLQGNNQPQHF
TRBV7-2,TRBJ1-6,CASMSETANSPLHF
TRBV20-1,TRBJ2-3,CSSRTGGERTQYF
TRBV20-1,TRBJ2-1,CSAATPRQYHNEQFF
TRBV15,TRBJ2-7,CASARAIPFNEQYF
TRBV5-4,TRBJ1-5,CASSLPQDQPQHF
TRBV2,TRBJ1-1,CASSLSPETSELFF
TRBV7-2,TRBJ2-3,CASSQGQNPYQETYF
TRBV19,TRBJ1-5,CASNKGQGYHQPQHF
TRBV6-2/TRBV6-3,TRBJ2-7,CASSQRKSRNSSYEQYF
TRBV30,TRBJ1-2,CAWSSDPYGYTF